This T cell receptor beta chain was obtained from a study of molecular identifiers for immune sequencing clone quantification. Trimming removed 0 bases from V and 2 bases from J, with 13 bases in between. The CDR3 has 16 amino acids. In germline, CDR1 is LGHDT, CDR2 YNNKEL (reference sequence). On this clonotype itself: Antigen: not known.

Overall study results and limits: More than 97% of effector molecules, versus under 1% of naive-cell molecules, belonged to clones above 20 RNA copies.

TCRdb recomputed calls from the PCR reads with MiXCR, one row per CDR3 protein. The table includes more than 250,000 distinct CDR3 sequences, about a fifth detected once. This chain uses TRBV3-1 with TRBJ1-2; D gene ambiguous. The sample consisted of naive CD8+ T cells from blood, with Jurkat cell RNA spiked in. Subset reported: FACS-sorted CD8+CD4-CCR7+CD45RA+ naive T cells. The sequence came from a human donor in good health. Some libraries in this study had Jurkat cell RNA spiked in. The DNA of the CDR3 is TGTGCCAGCAGCCAAGATCTAAGGGCGGAGAACTATGGCTACACCTTC. Translating gives CASSQDLRAENYGYTF.